The clone carrying this T cell receptor beta chain was recorded at least ten times. The antigen remains unidentified. The data originate from a study of T cell repertoires in cytomegalovirus infection. In the study overall: Public TCR beta signatures indicated both CMV infection and matching HLA type.

TCRdb fed the reads into MiXCR, producing one record per CDR3 protein. The sample has roughly 230,000 distinct CDR3 sequences, 22% seen once. Study results and limitations: CMV-specific HLA-C-restricted TCR beta clonotypes dominated the ex vivo response. Of the TCR beta families, the public ones yielded a cumulative frequency that identified carriers of CMV plus the relevant HLA.

The clonotype was recovered from a human donor in good health (CMV status not recorded). Some clones in this sample may be carry-over from other donors' samples. The sequencing input was CD8+ T cells from PBMCs.

The CDR3 nucleotides are TGTGCCAGCAGCCCGGGACAGGGTTTGGATACGCAGTATTTT. Translating gives CASSPGQGLDTQYF. The genes are TRBV7-3 and TRBJ2-3; 9 bases agree with TRBD1. The CDR3 spans 14 residues. CDR1 and CDR2 (germline): SGHTA, FQGTGA. V gave up 5 bases and J gave up 6 bases; unmatched junction bases: 6.